The T cell receptor beta chain under discussion was sequenced for a study of blood T cell repertoires in COVID-19. TCRdb's copy holds only in-frame clones and misses some; the assay was immunoSEQ multiplex PCR. The sample has about 480,000 clones, more than 85% seen once. V gave up 0 bases and J gave up 7 bases; unmatched junction bases: 9. Germline V gives CDR1 LGHDT, CDR2 YNNKEL (reference sequence). The CDR3 is 17 residues long. The rearrangement links TRBV3-1 (or the pseudogene TRBV3-2) to TRBJ2-5; 12 bases line up with TRBD2. Sequencing was done on a sample of peripheral blood. This receptor was obtained from a woman in her twenties or thirties with acute or convalescent COVID-19. CDR3 sequence (DNA): TGTGCCAGCAGCCAAGATATCCTAGCGGGGGGGTCAGGGACCCAGTACTTC. Protein product: CASSQDILAGGSGTQYF.